This paragraph covers one T cell receptor beta chain sequence. The clone's antigen remains unknown. One base away there is no much larger clone; base qualities are not given. The sample belongs to a study of cytomegalovirus exposure and HLA in healthy donors (dated by TCRdb to 2015 to 2018). Some background on the complete study: According to an earlier analysis of 587 of the donors, roughly 180 million T cells yielded over 100 million unique TCR beta sequences and 276 Gb of sequence data. Donor age, sex, ethnicity and CMV serostatus were compiled alongside the repertoire data. A separate validation cohort of 90 to 150 different subjects was used in addition to the roughly 640-subject first cohort. A later analysis re-analyzed previously published TCR beta repertoires from 500 to 700 donors and added high-resolution HLA genotyping to study TCR occurrence patterns. Rather than using new phenotypic data, the later analysis identified candidate immune exposures from TCR beta sequences and from how often those sequences occurred across donors. High-throughput TCR immunosequencing, statistical association of individual TCRs with disease status, and machine learning were combined to predict cytomegalovirus infection status. Among about 360 genotyped donors of the cohort, an average of approximately 250,000 unique TCR beta nucleotide sequences were sequenced per donor, roughly 18% of them non-productive. The study used immunosequencing to profile the T cell repertoires of more than 650 subjects and linked those repertoires to cytomegalovirus serostatus. In an earlier analysis of 587 of the donors, high-throughput TCR beta sequencing was used to judge whether each TCR beta V gene segment behaved as functional or pseudogenic. Of the 398 genotyped donors, approximately 82% fell in the genetic ancestry cluster associated with self-reported Caucasian donors. About 300 gigabases of sequencing data and tens of millions of unique TCR sequences were included in an early release covering about 600 HLA-typed donors. In a later genetic analysis, genome-wide SNP genotypes for about three fifths of the roughly 670 donors were used, and that subset was treated as a discovery cohort. The number of typed donors differed by locus: about 629-630 for A, B, C, DRB1 and DQB1; 522 for DQA1; around 610 for DPA1; and approximately 450 for DPB1. All discovery cohort repertoires had been generated using a single sequencing platform. Roughly five DR-DQ haplotypes were handled as single units for association and clustering, since linkage in the cohort was strong. HLA typing included class I and class II loci at four-digit resolution. The study aimed to test whether signatures of past pathogen exposure could be identified by cataloging public T cell receptors. Broad study findings and their caveats: The sequencing pipeline was judged likely to have produced a cluster of highly shared sequence variants as a technical artifact. It was suggested by the authors that the approach could potentially be generalized to other disease states and immunological phenotypes. This cohort had only TCR beta chains sequenced, and the lack of alpha or paired-chain data limited which features could be detected. Most CMV-associated TCR beta chains appeared to be HLA-restricted in a later analysis, and the HLA associations seemed to be driven largely by CMV exposure. Roughly uniform sequencing depth across donors was assumed in presence/absence analyses, although this assumption may not hold. Because HLA typing was unavailable for some donors at each locus, only the typed subset was used in association tests. In a later analysis, HLA-associated TCR beta chains were found to be more clonally expanded and to have lower generation probabilities than equally common non-associated chains. In both the original and validation cohorts, the classifier was reported to diagnose cytomegalovirus status with high specificity and sensitivity. Specific HLA alleles were associated with 15,000 to 20,000 TCR beta sequences at a false discovery rate of 0.05 in a later analysis. Three of the identified cytomegalovirus-associated TCR beta chains were confirmed in vitro to be specific for cytomegalovirus antigens. An earlier analysis of approximately 540 of the donors showed that most TCR beta V segments appeared in productive rearrangements either about 87% or about 30% of the time, which broadly matched IMGT annotations. Correlated functional status among segregating V segments might be attributable to linkage disequilibrium, but an unknown experimental factor could not be ruled out. The earlier analysis of 587 of the donors excluded about 16 rarely observed V segments, including chromosome 9 orphons, because counts were too low. In a later genetic analysis, a missense DCLRE1C variant was associated with V-gene and J-gene trimming of TCR beta chains, and the association was replicated in an independent cohort. A later genetic analysis reported fewer N-insertions in productive TCRs among donors in an Asian-associated ancestry cluster than the approximately 700-donor mean. Assigning TCR associations to individual alleles was difficult when HLA alleles, especially DR and DQ, strongly co-occurred. According to a later analysis, parvovirus B19, influenza, CMV and Epstein-Barr virus appeared linked to several top co-occurrence clusters. The 87-base-pair reads could not distinguish some IMGT-functional V segments, including TRBV6-2 and TRBV6-3, so those segments were excluded. A further reported finding was that TCR beta sequences accurately predicted the HLA-A and HLA-B alleles for most subjects in the first cohort. The only immune exposure information available for the cohort was CMV serostatus. Most TCR sequences were observed very rarely across donors, whereas some public TCRs were present in many individuals. A total of roughly 160 TCR beta chains were listed by the study as associated with cytomegalovirus. A later analysis found that TCR association rates varied across HLA loci, with DRB1 alleles showing the most associated TCRs and HLA-C alleles the fewest.

The CDR3 runs 14 amino acids, cysteine and phenylalanine included. Of the read, only the CDR3 DNA is kept; its 42 bases are in frame from base 1. For CDR1 and CDR2, the germline V gene lists SGHTS and YDEGEE. V ends up 2 bases short and J 3 bases short, with an unmatched junction base count of 3. Library construction relied on the immunoSEQ multiplex PCR assay. The multiplex PCR relied on a mix of 60 forward primers for TCR Vbeta segments and 13 reverse primers for TCR Jbeta segments. The CDR3 region of rearranged TCR beta genes was amplified from genomic DNA with a multiplex PCR assay. The amplified TCR beta libraries were sequenced on the Illumina HiSeq System as 87-base-pair reads. As for how the authors treated the data: In a later analysis, 77 million or so unique TCR beta chains were counted across the approximately 640 repertoires, and around 11 million of these chains were shared by at least two donors. To remove PCR and sequencing errors, raw reads were error-corrected and collapsed into unique sequences using a nearest-neighbor algorithm that merged closely related sequences. To assign V, D and J gene segments, CDR3 sequences were aligned to IMGT reference sequences. For a sequence to be retained, a match of at least six nucleotides was required to both a V gene segment and a J gene segment. Rearrangements were called productive when the CDR3 lacked stop codons and stayed in frame with V and J; all others were non-productive. CDR3 was defined according to IMGT convention as the region running from the second conserved V-encoded cysteine to the conserved J-encoded phenylalanine. The earlier analysis of 500 to 750 of the donors excluded any sequence lacking an unambiguous match to a single V gene segment. In an earlier analysis of some 590 of the donors, a V segment was called functional when productive rearrangements were above 56.7%, and segregating when the standard deviation between donors exceeded 5%. A statistical classification framework was built to diagnose cytomegalovirus status from the catalog of TCR beta chain sequences. A later analysis assigned V and J genes by comparing TCR nucleotide sequences with IMGT/GENE-DB human TR gene sequences. In a later analysis, CDR3 sequences and most-parsimonious VDJ recombination scenarios were assigned using the TCRdist pipeline. In a later analysis, each TCR beta chain was defined by its CDR3 amino acid sequence together with its V-gene family, and reads without a unique V-gene family were excluded. A later analysis removed several hundred highly shared, low-generation-probability nucleotide sequences to deal with suspected cross-contamination and a sequencing artifact. For each public chain, a later analysis derived a clonal expansion index from normalized ranks of inferred template counts within each repertoire. A later analysis computed generation probabilities with a VDJ recombination model fitted to out-of-frame rearrangements, and checked the results against IGoR. In a later analysis, TCR-TCR, TCR-HLA and TCR-CMV co-occurrence was scored with hypergeometric tests, and a repertoire-size bias correction was applied to TCR pairs. In a later analysis, false discovery rates were estimated by permuting HLA or CMV assignments 20 times. In a later analysis, co-occurring TCRs were grouped with DBSCAN, and TCRdist sequence similarity was added when clustering was performed within HLA-allele-positive subsets. For co-occurrence clustering, repertoires with fewer than 30,000 or more than 120,000 public chains were excluded, along with 4 to 6 repertoires with anomalous nucleotide sharing. Sourced from immuneACCESS, this table was stored by TCRdb with only in-frame sequences that have V and J called. A share of the clones is absent; for the studies checked, an unresolved V gene accounts for under half, and the remainder has no known explanation. The V and J calls and clone size come from that table; D and trimming were worked out from the DNA. The sample includes around 150,000 clones, with roughly 74% observed a single time. 4.9% of the sample lies in the top ten.

The cohort consisted of hundreds of healthy bone marrow donors. At the time of sampling, every cohort member was nominally healthy, though immune exposures that went unrecorded were likely present. The donor was CMV seronegative and belonged to the group of over 300 seronegative cohort members. A peripheral blood sample was collected from each donor, and TCR beta sequencing was performed on peripheral blood mononuclear cells. Genomic DNA was extracted from the blood cell samples with the Qiagen DNeasy Blood Extraction Kit. Sequencing was done on a sample of PBMCs. This chain is built from TRBV5-8 and TRBJ1-2; 8 junctional bases match TRBD1. The receptor was isolated from a male donor in good health and CMV-seronegative. For the CDR3, the sequence is CASSLRGQDYGYTF. The nucleotide sequence is given as TGTGCCAGCAGCTTAAGGGGACAGGACTATGGCTACACCTTC.